These T cell receptor beta chains were read from a single sample in a study of blood T cell repertoires in COVID-19. The data were produced by immunoSEQ multiplex PCR, yet TCRdb's version contains in-frame clones alone and is incomplete. The sample consists of some 110,000 clones, 85% to 90% of them appearing once. The sequenced material came from peripheral blood. The receptors come from a man aged 65 to 79 who had recovered from COVID-19. Both conserved end residues are part of each CDR3. D genes are given only for firm matches. Some rows mark clone size as missing; the rest say once, few, many or name a class of expanded clone.

clone_size j_call d_call cdr3_length v_call cdr3_aa cdr3_nt
once TRBJ2-7 . 14 TRBV5-1 CASSSGGQTYEQYF TGCGCCAGCAGCTCCGGGGGACAGACCTACGAGCAGTACTTC
. TRBJ1-3 TRBD1 15 TRBV5-4 CASSRDSGSGNTIYF TGTGCCAGCAGCCGGGACAGCGGCTCTGGAAACACCATATATTTT
. TRBJ2-7 TRBD2 15 TRBV3-1/TRBV3-2 CASSPLGGFSYEQYF TGTGCCAGCAGCCCTCTGGGAGGGTTCTCCTACGAGCAGTACTTC
. TRBJ2-1 TRBD2 14 TRBV9 CASSPRLAGGEQFF TGTGCCAGCAGCCCCCGACTAGCGGGGGGGGAGCAGTTCTTC
. TRBJ1-5 TRBD1 13 TRBV12-3/TRBV12-4 CASSQGVGQPQHF TGTGCCAGCAGCCAGGGGGTTGGTCAGCCCCAGCATTTT
. TRBJ2-7 . 14 TRBV6-5 CASSYSGHSYEQYF TGTGCCAGCAGTTACTCGGGACACTCCTACGAGCAGTACTTC
. TRBJ2-1 . 13 TRBV30 CAWRSGGWNEQFF TGTGCCTGGAGGAGTGGGGGGTGGAATGAGCAGTTCTTC
. TRBJ2-2 TRBD2 16 TRBV5-5 CASSPKGTSGTGELFF TGTGCCAGCAGCCCAAAGGGGACTAGCGGCACCGGGGAGCTGTTTTTT
. TRBJ2-3 TRBD1 16 TRBV24-1 CATSDPTGQVTDTQYF TGTGCCACCAGTGATCCCACCGGACAGGTCACAGATACGCAGTATTTT
. TRBJ1-1 TRBD1 13 TRBV12-3/TRBV12-4 CASSTQGATEAFF TGTGCCAGCAGTACCCAGGGGGCCACTGAAGCTTTCTTT
. TRBJ2-1 TRBD1 18 TRBV5-5 CASSFDREVGPLVDEQFF TGTGCCAGCAGCTTCGACAGGGAAGTGGGGCCTTTGGTGGATGAGCAGTTCTTC
. TRBJ2-1 . 12 TRBV10-3 CAIKGGADEQFF TGTGCCATCAAGGGGGGGGCCGATGAGCAGTTCTTC
. TRBJ2-3 TRBD2 18 TRBV28 CASSPPTSGSADTDTQYF TGTGCCAGCAGTCCCCCGACTAGCGGGAGTGCGGACACAGATACGCAGTATTTT
. TRBJ1-5 . 12 TRBV2 CASRDINQPQHF TGTGCCAGCAGGGACATCAATCAGCCCCAGCATTTT
. TRBJ2-7 . 11 TRBV7-9 CASLAGDEQYF TGTGCCAGCTTAGCAGGGGACGAGCAGTACTTC
once TRBJ1-1 TRBD1 12 TRBV9 CASSPFDRDPFF TGTGCCAGCAGCCCTTTCGACAGGGATCCTTTCTTT
. TRBJ2-7 TRBD1 15 TRBV28 CASNTGGLITYEQYF TGTGCCAGCAATACAGGGGGCCTGATAACCTACGAGCAGTACTTC
. TRBJ2-7 . 14 TRBV4-2 CASSPRLGTGEQYF TGTGCCAGCAGCCCCCGCTTGGGTACGGGCGAGCAGTACTTC
once TRBJ2-1 . 14 TRBV29-1 CSVDGGRNMNEQFF TGCAGCGTTGACGGGGGGCGGAACATGAATGAGCAGTTCTTC
few TRBJ2-7 . 12 TRBV7-9 CASSPHRNEQYF TGTGCCAGCAGCCCGCATAGAAACGAGCAGTACTTC
once TRBJ1-4 . 14 TRBV5-1 CASSAPGGAEKLFF TGCGCCAGCAGCGCTCCGGGAGGCGCCGAAAAACTGTTTTTT
. TRBJ2-1 TRBD2 13 TRBV7-2 CASSLARESEQFF TGTGCCAGCAGCTTAGCGCGGGAGTCTGAGCAGTTCTTC
. TRBJ1-5 TRBD1 13 TRBV6-6 CASSLIRGQPQHF TGTGCCAGCAGTTTGATCAGGGGGCAGCCCCAGCATTTT
few TRBJ2-2 . 12 TRBV6-2/TRBV6-3 CASSLNTGELFF TGTGCCAGCAGTCTGAACACCGGGGAGCTGTTTTTT
. TRBJ1-1 TRBD1 14 TRBV5-4 CASSLLDGQAEAFF TGTGCCAGCAGCCTACTGGACGGACAGGCTGAAGCTTTCTTT
. TRBJ2-7 TRBD1 18 TRBV5-1 CASGHRDRGVGGMNEQYF TGCGCCAGCGGCCACCGGGACAGGGGAGTGGGGGGAATGAACGAGCAGTACTTC
. TRBJ2-3 TRBD2 16 TRBV7-2 CASSLGVAGRTDTQYF TGTGCCAGCAGCCTAGGAGTAGCGGGACGGACAGATACGCAGTATTTT
. TRBJ2-7 TRBD2 14 TRBV6-6 CATAPGTSVHEQYF TGTGCCACTGCCCCCGGGACTAGCGTCCACGAGCAGTACTTC